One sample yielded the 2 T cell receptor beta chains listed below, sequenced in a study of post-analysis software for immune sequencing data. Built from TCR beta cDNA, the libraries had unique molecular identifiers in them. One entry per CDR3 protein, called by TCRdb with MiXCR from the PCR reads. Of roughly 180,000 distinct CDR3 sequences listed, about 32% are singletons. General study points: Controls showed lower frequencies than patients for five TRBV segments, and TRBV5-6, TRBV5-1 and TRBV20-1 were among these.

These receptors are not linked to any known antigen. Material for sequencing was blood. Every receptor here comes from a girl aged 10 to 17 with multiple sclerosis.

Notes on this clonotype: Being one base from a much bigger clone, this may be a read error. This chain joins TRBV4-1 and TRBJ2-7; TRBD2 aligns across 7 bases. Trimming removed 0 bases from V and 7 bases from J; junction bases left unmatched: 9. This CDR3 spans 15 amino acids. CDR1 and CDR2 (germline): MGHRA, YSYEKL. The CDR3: CASSQEGRGNNEQYF. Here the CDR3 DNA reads TGCGCCAGCAGCCAAGAGGGGCGGGGGAACAATGAGCAGTACTTC.

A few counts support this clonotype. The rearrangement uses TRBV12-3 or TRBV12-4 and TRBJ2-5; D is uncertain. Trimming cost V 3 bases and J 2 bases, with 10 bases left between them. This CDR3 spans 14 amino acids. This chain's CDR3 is CASSLMDEQETQYF. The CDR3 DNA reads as TGTGCCAGCAGTTTGATGGACGAGCAAGAGACCCAGTACTTC.